Listed below are T cell receptor beta chains from one sample, sequenced in a study of T cell responses to AZD1222 COVID-19 vaccine. The assay was immunoSEQ multiplex PCR, and TCRdb's table has in-frame clones only and misses some. The sample lists over 120,000 clones, roughly 90% occurring once. The material was peripheral blood, obtained 28 days after the second AZD1222 dose. The source is an adult who received the AZD1222 COVID-19 vaccine. Both conserved end residues are part of each CDR3. The D gene is left open where the match is weak. Part of the rows lack a size; the others show once, few, many or a class for expanded clones.

d_call clone_size j_call v_call cdr3_nt cdr3_aa
- - TRBJ1-6 TRBV5-4 TGTGCCAGCAGCCCGGGGGGGGCGGGTAATTCACCCCTCCACTTT CASSPGGAGNSPLHF
- - TRBJ2-1 TRBV11-2 TGTGCCAGCAGCTTGAGAACAGACAATGAGCAGTTCTTC CASSLRTDNEQFF
- few TRBJ2-5 TRBV5-1 TGCGCCAGCAGCTTGGGAGATGGTCCGGGAGAGACCCAGTACTTC CASSLGDGPGETQYF
- - TRBJ2-7 TRBV21-1 TGTGCCAGCAGCAAAGAAGCTATAGGGGACGAGCAGTACTTC CASSKEAIGDEQYF
- - TRBJ1-1 TRBV6-2/TRBV6-3 TGTGCCAGCAGTCTCCGGGGAGGGCGGTACACTGAAGCTTTCTTT CASSLRGGRYTEAFF
- once TRBJ1-4 TRBV7-9 TGTGCCAGCAGTTTACAGGGTTATGAAAAACTGTTTTTT CASSLQGYEKLFF
- few TRBJ2-7 TRBV6-6 TGTGCCACAGGGCCCCGGGGGCTCTACGAGCAGTACTTC CATGPRGLYEQYF
TRBD1 - TRBJ1-1 TRBV28 TGTGCCAGCAGTCGCGGGGACAGAGTGAACACTGAAGCTTTCTTT CASSRGDRVNTEAFF
- - TRBJ1-2 TRBV28 TGTGCCAGCAGTACGCAGGTTTACTATGGCTACACCTTC CASSTQVYYGYTF
- - TRBJ1-5 TRBV30 TGTGCCTGGAGTGTCCCCGGATATCCCCAGCATTTT CAWSVPGYPQHF
TRBD2 - TRBJ2-1 TRBV28 TGTGCCAGCGAGGGACTAGCGGGGGGAGCACAGTTCTTC CASEGLAGGAQFF
- once TRBJ1-1 TRBV3-1/TRBV3-2 TGTGCCAGCAGCCAAGGATACGTACTGAACACTGAAGCTTTCTTT CASSQGYVLNTEAFF
TRBD1 - TRBJ1-5 TRBV7-2 TGTGCCAGCAGCTTAGAGACAGGGTATAGCAATCAGCCCCAGCATTTT CASSLETGYSNQPQHF
- - TRBJ2-7 TRBV21-1 TGTGCCAGCAGCAAAGGGGGGACCCGCCACGAGCAGTACTTC CASSKGGTRHEQYF
TRBD1 - TRBJ1-2 TRBV9 TGTGCCAGCAACCGGGACAGGGGGTTTCATGATGGCTACACCTTC CASNRDRGFHDGYTF
- once TRBJ2-1 TRBV18 TGTGCCAGCTCACCACGAGGGCGGGGAAGGGGAGCCTACAATGAGCAGTTCTTC CASSPRGRGRGAYNEQFF
- - TRBJ2-1 TRBV14 TGTGCCAGCAGCGAAAAGCGGGTGGCCGCCAGCTCCTACAATGAGCAGTTCTTC CASSEKRVAASSYNEQFF
- - TRBJ1-5 TRBV7-9 TGTGCCAGCGGCGGGGGTTATAGCAATCAGCCCCAGCATTTT CASGGGYSNQPQHF
TRBD2 - TRBJ2-7 TRBV7-2 TGTGCCAGCAGCTCAGTTACTAGCGTAGACGAGCAGTACTTC CASSSVTSVDEQYF
TRBD1 medium-sized TRBJ2-2 TRBV4-2 TGTGCCAGCAGCCAAGTGAGCCAGGGGGCGGACACCGGGGAGCTGTTTTTT CASSQVSQGADTGELFF
- - TRBJ2-7 TRBV11-2 TGTGCCAGCAGCTTAGATAAGGCCGGACTACCTTACGAGCAGTACTTC CASSLDKAGLPYEQYF
TRBD1 - TRBJ2-2 TRBV5-1 TGCGCCAGCAGCTTTGGGACAGGGGGTGCCGGGGAGCTGTTTTTT CASSFGTGGAGELFF
TRBD1 - TRBJ1-5 TRBV10-3 TGTGCCATCGGACAGGGGGCTTATAGCAATCAGCCCCAGCATTTT CAIGQGAYSNQPQHF
- - TRBJ2-1 TRBV25-1 TGTGCCAGCGGGTCAGACAATGAGCAGTTCTTC CASGSDNEQFF
- - TRBJ2-6 TRBV7-2 TGTGCCAGCAGGGCCACAGGGTTCTCTGGGGCCAACGTCCTGACTTTC CASRATGFSGANVLTF
- - TRBJ1-2 TRBV28 TGTGCCAGCAGCCCGAAGTTTAACTATGGCTACACCTTC CASSPKFNYGYTF
TRBD1 - TRBJ1-2 TRBV24-1 TGTGCCACCAGTGAATCGACAGGGAACTATGGCTACACCTTC CATSESTGNYGYTF
TRBD1 once TRBJ1-2 TRBV28 TGTGCCAGCAGTCCAGGGACAGGGGGGAACTATGGCTACACCTTC CASSPGTGGNYGYTF
- - TRBJ1-2 TRBV28 TGTGCCAGCAGTACTCGGACTCCTAACCGGCTTGGCTACACCTTC CASSTRTPNRLGYTF